The count of the clone carrying this T cell receptor (beta chain) is one. V was cut by 3 bases and J by 0 bases, with 9 bases left in between. The germline V gene has CDR1 LNHDA and CDR2 SQIVND (reference sequence). This CDR3 spans 15 amino acids. These data are taken from a study of blood T cell repertoires in COVID-19. Study summary: Samples taken during acute and convalescent COVID-19 were collected in the United States, Italy and Spain.

Only in-frame clones appear in the TCRdb table, and some are missing; sequencing was by immunoSEQ multiplex PCR. The sample lists some 250,000 clones, around nine tenths occurring once. The Seattle site enrolled patients during active infection and followed them longitudinally. Sequencing input: peripheral blood. This clonotype originated in a woman in her sixties or seventies with COVID-19, enrolled during active disease. The gene calls are TRBV19 and TRBJ1-3, with D hard to call. The CDR3 DNA reads TGTGCCAGTAGTATGAGTGTCGGCTCTGGAAACACCATATATTTT. Residues: CASSMSVGSGNTIYF.